This record covers a single TCR beta chain. Its antigen is not identified. This record comes from a study of CD8 T cells in Susac syndrome. Whole-study findings and limits: The authors found no clonal expansion in Susac syndrome CD4+ T cell repertoires.

RNA totalling 0.5 to 1 ug underwent reverse transcription with random hexamers. Across 54 Vbeta and 13 Jbeta, immunoSEQ multiplex PCR amplified TCR beta CDR3. TCRdb used MiXCR to reprocess the immunoSEQ multiplex PCR reads, holding one entry per CDR3 protein. This sample has approximately 190,000 distinct CDR3 sequences, with over 75% found just once. TEMRA cells were FACS-enriched, unlike CD8+ and CD4+ T cells, which were negatively isolated. Germline V gene lookup returns CDR1 LNHDA and CDR2 SQIVND (reference sequence). V lost 6 bases and J lost 9; bases outside the gene matches: 12. This CDR3 has 15 amino acids.

Sequenced: CD4+ T cells from PBMCs. The chain is built from TRBV19 and TRBJ1-5; 9 bases fit TRBD1. The source of this sequence is a human donor with Susac syndrome. The CDR3 here is CASRDRGGLTGPQHF. The CDR3 nucleotides read TGTGCCAGTAGGGACAGGGGAGGTCTCACCGGGCCCCAGCATTTT.